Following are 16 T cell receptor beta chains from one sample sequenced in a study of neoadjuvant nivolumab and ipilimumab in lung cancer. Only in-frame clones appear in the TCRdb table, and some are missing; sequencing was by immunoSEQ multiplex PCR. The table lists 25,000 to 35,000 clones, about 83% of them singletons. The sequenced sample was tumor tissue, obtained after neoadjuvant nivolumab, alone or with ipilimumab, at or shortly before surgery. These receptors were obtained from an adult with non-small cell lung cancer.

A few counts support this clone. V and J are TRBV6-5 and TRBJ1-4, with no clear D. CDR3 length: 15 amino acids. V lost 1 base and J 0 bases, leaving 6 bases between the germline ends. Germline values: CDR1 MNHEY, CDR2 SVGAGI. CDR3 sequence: CASSYFLATNEKLFF. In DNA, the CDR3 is TGTGCCAGCAGTTACTTCCTGGCAACTAATGAAAAACTGTTTTTT.

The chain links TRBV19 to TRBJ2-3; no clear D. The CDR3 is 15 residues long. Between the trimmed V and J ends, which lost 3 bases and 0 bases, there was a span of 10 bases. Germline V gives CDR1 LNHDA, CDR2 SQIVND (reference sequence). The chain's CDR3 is CASSIVSSSTDTQYF. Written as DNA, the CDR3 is TGTGCCAGTAGTATCGTGTCCTCTAGCACAGATACGCAGTATTTT.

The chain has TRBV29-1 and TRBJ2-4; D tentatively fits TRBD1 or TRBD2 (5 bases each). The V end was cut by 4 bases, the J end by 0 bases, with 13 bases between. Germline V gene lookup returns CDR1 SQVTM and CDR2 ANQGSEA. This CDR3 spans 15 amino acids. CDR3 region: CSVAEGFLAKNIQYF. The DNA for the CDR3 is TGCAGCGTTGCAGAGGGGTTTTTAGCCAAAAACATTCAGTACTTC. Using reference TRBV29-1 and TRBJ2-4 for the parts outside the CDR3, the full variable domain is SAVISQKPSRDICQRGTSLTIQCQVDSQVTMMFWYRQQPGQSLTLIATANQGSEATYESGFVIDKFPISRPNLTFSTLTVSNMSPEDSSIYLCSVAEGFLAKNIQYFGAGTRLSVL.

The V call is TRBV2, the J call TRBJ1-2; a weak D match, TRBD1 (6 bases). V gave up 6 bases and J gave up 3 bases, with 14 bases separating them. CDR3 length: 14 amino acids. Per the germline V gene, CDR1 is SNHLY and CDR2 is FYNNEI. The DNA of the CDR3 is TGTGCCAGCAGGGTGGACAGTGCGGACTATGGCTACACCTTC. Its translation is CASRVDSADYGYTF. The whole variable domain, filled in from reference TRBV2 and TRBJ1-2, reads EPEVTQTPSHQVTQMGQEVILRCVPISNHLYFYWYRQILGQKVEFLVSFYNNEISEKSEIFDDQFSVERPDGSNFTLKIRSTKLEDSAMYFCASRVDSADYGYTFGSGTRLTVV.

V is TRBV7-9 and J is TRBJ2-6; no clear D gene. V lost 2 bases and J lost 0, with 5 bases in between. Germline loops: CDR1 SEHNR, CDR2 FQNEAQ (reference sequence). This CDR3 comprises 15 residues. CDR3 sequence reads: CASSLWASGANVLTF. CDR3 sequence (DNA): TGTGCCAGCAGCTTATGGGCCTCTGGGGCCAACGTCCTGACTTTC.

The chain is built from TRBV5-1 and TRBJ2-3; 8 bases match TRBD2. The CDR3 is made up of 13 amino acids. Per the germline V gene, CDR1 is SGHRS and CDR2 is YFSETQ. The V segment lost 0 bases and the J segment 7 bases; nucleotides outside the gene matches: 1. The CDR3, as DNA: TGCGCCAGCAGCTTGGCGGGGGGGAATACGCAGTATTTT. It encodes CASSLAGGNTQYF.

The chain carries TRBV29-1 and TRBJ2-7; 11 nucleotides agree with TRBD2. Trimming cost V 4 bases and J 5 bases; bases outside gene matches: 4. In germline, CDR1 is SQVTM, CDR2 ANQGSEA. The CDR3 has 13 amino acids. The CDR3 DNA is TGCAGCGTTGCAATAGCGGGAGGGAACGAGCAGTACTTC. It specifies CSVAIAGGNEQYF.

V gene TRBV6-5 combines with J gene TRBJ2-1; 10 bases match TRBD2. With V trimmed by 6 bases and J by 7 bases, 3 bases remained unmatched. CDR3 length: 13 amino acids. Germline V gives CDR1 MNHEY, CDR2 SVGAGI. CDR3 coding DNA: TGTGCCAGCAGACTAGCGGGGAGGAATGAGCAGTTCTTC. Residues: CASRLAGRNEQFF.

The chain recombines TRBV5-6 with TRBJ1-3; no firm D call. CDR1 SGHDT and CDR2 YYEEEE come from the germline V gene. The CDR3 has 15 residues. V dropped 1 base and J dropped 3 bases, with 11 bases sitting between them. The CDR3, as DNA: TGTGCCAGCAGCTTGAATGGTCGGTATGGAAACACCATATATTTT. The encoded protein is CASSLNGRYGNTIYF.

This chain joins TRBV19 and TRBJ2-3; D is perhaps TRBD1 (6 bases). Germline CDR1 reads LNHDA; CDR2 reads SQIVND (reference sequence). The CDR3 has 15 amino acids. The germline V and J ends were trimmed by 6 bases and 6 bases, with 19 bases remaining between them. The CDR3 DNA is TGTGCCAGTAGGCCCTTTGGGGCAGGGGTGGATACGCAGTATTTT. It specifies CASRPFGAGVDTQYF.

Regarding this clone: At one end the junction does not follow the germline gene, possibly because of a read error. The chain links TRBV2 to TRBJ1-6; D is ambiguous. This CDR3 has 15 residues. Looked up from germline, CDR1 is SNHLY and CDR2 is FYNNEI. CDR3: CASREGLSPTSPLHF. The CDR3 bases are TGTGCCAGCAGGGAAGGACTGTCGCCGACTTCACCCCTCCACTTT.

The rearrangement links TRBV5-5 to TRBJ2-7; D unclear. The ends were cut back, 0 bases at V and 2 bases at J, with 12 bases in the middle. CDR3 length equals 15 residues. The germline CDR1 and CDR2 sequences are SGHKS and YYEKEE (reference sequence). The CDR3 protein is CASSLAPSEAYEQYF. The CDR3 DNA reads TGTGCCAGCAGCTTGGCCCCCAGTGAGGCCTACGAGCAGTACTTC.

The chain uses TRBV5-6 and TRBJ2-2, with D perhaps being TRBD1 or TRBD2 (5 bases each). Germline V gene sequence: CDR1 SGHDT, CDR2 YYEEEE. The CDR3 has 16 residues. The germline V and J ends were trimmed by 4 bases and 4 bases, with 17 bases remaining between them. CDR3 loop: CASSIGERGGTGELFF. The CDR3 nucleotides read TGTGCCAGCAGCATTGGGGAGAGGGGTGGCACCGGGGAGCTGTTTTTT.

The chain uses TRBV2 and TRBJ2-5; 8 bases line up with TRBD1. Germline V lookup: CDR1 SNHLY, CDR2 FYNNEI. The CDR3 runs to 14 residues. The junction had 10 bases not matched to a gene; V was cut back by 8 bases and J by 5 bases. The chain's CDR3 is CASRPGQGWETQYF. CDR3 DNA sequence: TGTGCCAGCCGACCCGGACAGGGCTGGGAGACCCAGTACTTC.

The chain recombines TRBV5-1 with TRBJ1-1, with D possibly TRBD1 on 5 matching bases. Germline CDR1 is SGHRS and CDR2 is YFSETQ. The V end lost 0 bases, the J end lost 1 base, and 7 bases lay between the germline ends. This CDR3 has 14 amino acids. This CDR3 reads CASSLAGTNTEAFF. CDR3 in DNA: TGCGCCAGCAGCTTGGCGGGGACGAACACTGAAGCTTTCTTT.

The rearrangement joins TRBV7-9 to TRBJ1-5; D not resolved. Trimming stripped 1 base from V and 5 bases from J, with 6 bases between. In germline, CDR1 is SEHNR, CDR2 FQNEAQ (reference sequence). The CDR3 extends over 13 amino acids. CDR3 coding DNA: TGTGCCAGCAGCTTAGATTCCCATCAGCCCCAGCATTTT. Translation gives CASSLDSHQPQHF.